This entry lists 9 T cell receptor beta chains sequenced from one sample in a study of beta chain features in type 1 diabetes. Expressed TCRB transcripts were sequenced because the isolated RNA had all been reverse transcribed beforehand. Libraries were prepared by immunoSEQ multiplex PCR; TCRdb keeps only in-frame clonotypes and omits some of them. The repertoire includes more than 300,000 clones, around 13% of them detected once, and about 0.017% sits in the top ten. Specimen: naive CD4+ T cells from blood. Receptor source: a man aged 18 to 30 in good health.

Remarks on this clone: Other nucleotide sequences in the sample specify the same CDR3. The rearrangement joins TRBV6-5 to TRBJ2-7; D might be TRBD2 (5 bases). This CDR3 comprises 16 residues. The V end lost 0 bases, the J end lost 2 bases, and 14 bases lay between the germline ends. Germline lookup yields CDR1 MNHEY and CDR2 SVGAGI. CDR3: CASSYSIGGSTYEQYF. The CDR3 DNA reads TGTGCCAGCAGTTACTCGATCGGCGGGTCGACCTACGAGCAGTACTTC.

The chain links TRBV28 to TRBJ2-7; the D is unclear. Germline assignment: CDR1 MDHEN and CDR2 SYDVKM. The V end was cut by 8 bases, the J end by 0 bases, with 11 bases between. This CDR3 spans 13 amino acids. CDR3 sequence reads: CASGPASSYEQYF. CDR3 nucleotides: TGTGCCAGCGGCCCAGCGAGCTCCTACGAGCAGTACTTC.

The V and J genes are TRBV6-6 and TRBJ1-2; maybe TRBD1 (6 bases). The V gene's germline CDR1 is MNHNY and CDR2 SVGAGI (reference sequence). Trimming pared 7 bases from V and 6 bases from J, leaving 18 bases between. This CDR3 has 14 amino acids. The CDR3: CASNRDIFTDGYTF. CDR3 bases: TGTGCCAGCAATCGGGACATTTTCACCGATGGCTACACCTTC.

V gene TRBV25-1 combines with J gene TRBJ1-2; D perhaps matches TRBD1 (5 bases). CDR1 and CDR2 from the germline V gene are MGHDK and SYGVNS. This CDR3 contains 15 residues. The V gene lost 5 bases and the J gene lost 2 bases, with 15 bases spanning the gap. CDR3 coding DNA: TGTGCCAGCAGTCCGGGGGGGACTGACAACTATGGCTACACCTTC. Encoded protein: CASSPGGTDNYGYTF.

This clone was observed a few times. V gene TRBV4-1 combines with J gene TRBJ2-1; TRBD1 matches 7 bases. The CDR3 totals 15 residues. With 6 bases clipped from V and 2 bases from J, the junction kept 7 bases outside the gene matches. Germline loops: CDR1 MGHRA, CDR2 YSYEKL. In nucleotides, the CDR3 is TGCGCCAGCAGGGGCGGCCAGGGGGCCTACAATGAGCAGTTCTTC. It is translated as CASRGGQGAYNEQFF.

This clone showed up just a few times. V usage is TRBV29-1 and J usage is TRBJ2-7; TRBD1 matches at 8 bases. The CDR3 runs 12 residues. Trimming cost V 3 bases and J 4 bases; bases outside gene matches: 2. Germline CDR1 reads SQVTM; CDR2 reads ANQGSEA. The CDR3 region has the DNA TGCAGCGTTGATACAGGGGGGTACGAGCAGTACTTC. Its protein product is CSVDTGGYEQYF.

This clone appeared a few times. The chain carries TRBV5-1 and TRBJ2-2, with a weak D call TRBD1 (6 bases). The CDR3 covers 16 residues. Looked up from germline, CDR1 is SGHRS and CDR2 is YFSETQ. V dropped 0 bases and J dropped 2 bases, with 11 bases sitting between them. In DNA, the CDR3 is TGCGCCAGCAGCTTGGGTACAGGGAGTAACACCGGGGAGCTGTTTTTT. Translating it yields CASSLGTGSNTGELFF.

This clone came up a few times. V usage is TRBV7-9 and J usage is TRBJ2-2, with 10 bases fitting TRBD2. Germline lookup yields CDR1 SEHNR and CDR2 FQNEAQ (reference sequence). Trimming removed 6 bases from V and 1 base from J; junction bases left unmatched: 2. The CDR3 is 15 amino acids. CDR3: CASRGLAENTGELFF. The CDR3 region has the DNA TGTGCCAGCAGAGGACTAGCGGAGAACACCGGGGAGCTGTTTTTT.

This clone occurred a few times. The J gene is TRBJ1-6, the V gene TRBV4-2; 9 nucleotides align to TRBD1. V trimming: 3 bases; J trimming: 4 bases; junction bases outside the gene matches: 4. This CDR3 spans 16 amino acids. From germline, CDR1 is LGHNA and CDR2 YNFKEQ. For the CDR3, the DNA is TGTGCCAGCAGCCAGGGACAGGGAAGGTATAATTCACCCCTCCACTTT. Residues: CASSQGQGRYNSPLHF.